The TCR beta chain under discussion was sequenced for a study of OX40 agonist ivuxolimab in advanced cancers. Across the whole study: Of mixed ages from about 20 to 85 and averaging approximately 60 years, the group was roughly 85% male.

TCRdb keeps only in-frame clones here, not all; method: immunoSEQ multiplex PCR. In the table there are tens of thousands of clones, around 90% of which are singletons. The CDR3 extends over 15 amino acids. The V end lost 3 bases, the J end lost 0 bases, and 9 bases lay between the germline ends. Germline CDR1 ENHRY, CDR2 SYGVKD. The genes are TRBV10-3 and TRBJ2-1; no clear D. This TCR was sampled from an adult with an advanced solid tumor such as melanoma, head and neck, liver or kidney cancer. Sequenced here: CD4+ or CD8+ T cells sorted from blood, sampled in a trial of the OX40 agonist ivuxolimab. CDR3 DNA sequence: TGTGCCATCAGTGACACCCGGAGCTCCTACAATGAGCAGTTCTTC. Its translation: CAISDTRSSYNEQFF.